The 22 T cell receptor beta chains below come from one sample, sequenced in a study of regulatory and conventional T cells in RAG deficiency. Produced via immunoSEQ multiplex PCR; TCRdb's table is partial and in-frame only. The sample contains tens of thousands of clones, under 95% of which appear only once. Blood CD4+ CD25-high CD127-low regulatory T cells supplied the genomic DNA template. These same data were also listed under a study on regulatory T cells. That work states: The PCR used 52 TRBV and 13 TRBJ primers.

Sequencing was performed on Tregs sorted from blood. The receptors come from a human donor in good health.

This chain links TRBV4-1 with TRBJ1-5, with D maybe TRBD1 (6 bases). With 6 bases removed from V and 7 bases from J, the gap between germline ends came to 19 bases. The CDR3 loop spans 15 amino acids. Germline V CDR1 and CDR2: MGHRA, YSYEKL. CDR3 coding DNA: TGCGCCAGCAGTTACCAACAGGGCGTCCCGCAGCCCCAGCATTTT. Amino acids: CASSYQQGVPQPQHF.

V gene TRBV10-3 combines with J gene TRBJ2-5; possible D gene TRBD2, 6 bases. The germline V and J ends were trimmed by 10 bases and 5 bases, with 14 bases remaining between them. The CDR3 has 12 residues. In germline, CDR1 is ENHRY, CDR2 SYGVKD. The CDR3 DNA reads as TGTGCCAGCAAGGGACTTTTGGAGACCCAGTACTTC. This encodes CASKGLLETQYF.

The V and J genes are TRBV6-1 and TRBJ2-7, with D maybe TRBD2 (6 bases). Trimming removed 7 bases from V and 3 bases from J, with 10 bases in between. Germline V gene data show CDR1 as MNHNS and CDR2 as SASEGT. The CDR3 runs 12 residues. The CDR3 DNA sequence: TGTGCCAGCAAGGGGAGGCGCTACGAGCAGTACTTC. Protein: CASKGRRYEQYF.

The rearrangement joins TRBV2 to TRBJ2-2; TRBD1 is a possible D gene (6 bases). The CDR3 has 15 residues. Germline values: CDR1 SNHLY, CDR2 FYNNEI. Trimming took off 4 bases at V and 5 bases at J, with 14 bases between the two ends. CDR3 in amino acids: CASSVEVGATGELFF. The CDR3 DNA is TGTGCCAGCAGTGTGGAGGTGGGGGCGACCGGGGAGCTGTTTTTT.

The rearrangement joins TRBV2 to TRBJ2-1; D possibly corresponds to TRBD2 (6 bases). The CDR3 runs to 17 residues. Trimming cost V 0 bases and J 0 bases, with 12 bases left between them. CDR1 SNHLY and CDR2 FYNNEI come from the germline V gene. Here the CDR3 reads CASSEALGGSSYNEQFF. Here the CDR3 DNA reads TGTGCCAGCAGTGAAGCCTTAGGAGGGAGCTCCTACAATGAGCAGTTCTTC.

This chain uses TRBV25-1 with TRBJ2-2, with 10 positions matching TRBD1. CDR3 length: 16 amino acids. The germline CDR1 and CDR2 sequences are MGHDK and SYGVNS. J gave up 6 bases and V 2 bases, and 6 bases lay outside the gene matches. Here the CDR3 reads CASSELGTGAAGELFF. CDR3 in DNA: TGTGCCAGCAGTGAACTCGGGACAGGGGCGGCCGGGGAGCTGTTTTTT.

In this sample, this clone turned up once. This sequence joins TRBV4-1 and TRBJ1-5, with 7 nucleotides matching TRBD1. Germline V gene sequence: CDR1 MGHRA, CDR2 YSYEKL. The length of the CDR3 is 16 residues. V shed 3 bases, J shed 1 base, and the junction held 6 bases outside the gene matches. CDR3 sequence reads: CASSQVMDRSNQPQHF. The CDR3 region has the DNA TGCGCCAGCAGCCAGGTCATGGACAGGAGCAATCAGCCCCAGCATTTT.

The rearrangement uses TRBV6-5 and TRBJ1-1, with D hard to call. Looked up from germline, CDR1 is MNHEY and CDR2 is SVGAGI. V was pared by 2 bases and J by 10 bases, with 8 bases between. The CDR3 length is 11 residues. The DNA for the CDR3 is TGTGCCAGCAGTTACCAGTGGAGAGCTTTCTTT. Protein: CASSYQWRAFF.

This chain links TRBV2 with TRBJ1-2; D gene ambiguous. Looked up from germline, CDR1 is SNHLY and CDR2 is FYNNEI. The CDR3 runs 12 residues. V was shortened by 3 bases and J by 8 bases, with 10 bases between the two germline ends. The CDR3 sequence: CASSDGVRGYTF. The DNA of the CDR3 is TGTGCCAGCAGTGACGGTGTGAGAGGCTACACCTTC.

The rearrangement links TRBV27 to TRBJ1-4; D remains ambiguous. The ends were cut back, 0 bases at V and 9 bases at J, with 8 bases in the middle. The CDR3 is made up of 13 amino acids. CDR1 MNHEY and CDR2 SMNVEV come from the germline V gene (reference sequence). DNA of the CDR3: TGTGCCAGCAGTTTATCTCGCAGTCAAAAACTGTTTTTT. Protein sequence: CASSLSRSQKLFF. Full variable domain (rest looked up from reference TRBV27 and TRBJ1-4): EAQVTQNPRYLITVTGKKLTVTCSQNMNHEYMSWYRQDPGLGLRQIYYSMNVEVTDKGDVPEGYKVSRKEKRNFPLILESPSPNQTSLYFCASSLSRSQKLFFGSGTQLSVL.

This clone was detected once. V is TRBV5-6 and J is TRBJ2-3, with TRBD2 matching 8 bases. The V segment lost 0 bases and the J segment 5 bases; nucleotides outside the gene matches: 2. Germline CDR1 reads SGHDT; CDR2 reads YYEEEE. There are 14 residues in the CDR3. CDR3 region: CASSLGLAGDTQYF. The DNA for the CDR3 is TGTGCCAGCAGCTTGGGGCTAGCGGGAGATACGCAGTATTTT.

The chain carries TRBV5-8 and TRBJ1-2, with TRBD1 identical over 8 bases. There are 16 residues in the CDR3. Losses at the gene ends were 1 base for V and 5 bases for J; bases not matched to a gene: 10. The germline V gene encodes CDR1 SGHTS and CDR2 YDEGEE. The CDR3 nucleotides read TGTGCCAGCAGCTTGTCCACAACAGGGGGTTGGTATGGCTACACCTTC. Translation gives CASSLSTTGGWYGYTF.

The rearrangement links TRBV7-3 to TRBJ2-7; D unresolved. Germline CDR1 reads SGHTA; CDR2 reads FQGTGA. Trimming pared 3 bases from V and 0 bases from J, leaving 12 bases between. The CDR3 runs to 15 residues. The DNA of the CDR3 is TGTGCCAGCAGCTTTATAAGGCCCTTCTCCTACGAGCAGTACTTC. This translates into CASSFIRPFSYEQYF.

This chain joins TRBV7-8 and TRBJ1-5; no definite D call. V was shortened by 5 bases and J by 5 bases, with 13 bases between the two germline ends. CDR3 size: 14 residues. Germline V gives CDR1 SGHVS, CDR2 FQNEAQ. The CDR3: CASSKGTGYQPQHF. As DNA, the CDR3 is TGTGCCAGCAGCAAGGGCACGGGCTATCAGCCCCAGCATTTT.

The chain carries TRBV18 and TRBJ1-5, with a tentative D call TRBD1 (6 bases). Germline CDR1 and CDR2: KGHSH and LQKENI. Trimming cost V 5 bases and J 3 bases, with 11 bases left between them. The CDR3 length is 14 residues. The DNA for the CDR3 is TGTGCCAGCTCAGGACAGTCTTACAATCAGCCCCAGCATTTT. It translates to CASSGQSYNQPQHF. The whole variable domain, remainder taken from reference TRBV18 and TRBJ1-5, is NAGVMQNPRHLVRRRGQEARLRCSPMKGHSHVYWYRQLPEEGLKFMVYLQKENIIDESGMPKERFSAEFPKEGPSILRIQQVVRGDSAAYFCASSGQSYNQPQHFGDGTRLSIL.

The chain uses TRBV19 and TRBJ2-3, with D tentatively TRBD1 or TRBD2 (5 bases each). The CDR3 contains 16 residues. Germline loops: CDR1 LNHDA, CDR2 SQIVND (reference sequence). V was cut by 3 bases and J by 1 base, with 14 bases left in between. CDR3 DNA sequence: TGTGCCAGTAGTATGTCCAGAGGGGTGGGCACAGATACGCAGTATTTT. Amino acid sequence: CASSMSRGVGTDTQYF. Looking up the rest from reference TRBV19 and TRBJ2-3 gives the full variable domain: DGGITQSPKYLFRKEGQNVTLSCEQNLNHDAMYWYRQDPGQGLRLIYYSQIVNDFQKGDIAEGYSVSREKKESFPLTVTSAQKNPTAFYLCASSMSRGVGTDTQYFGPGTRLTVL.

The chain joins TRBV7-2 to TRBJ2-2; weak D call: TRBD1 (6 bases). V was trimmed by 4 bases and J by 7 bases, leaving 10 bases between them. This CDR3 has 13 residues. Germline V gene sequence: CDR1 SGHTA, CDR2 FQGNSA. The CDR3 region is CASSSGQSGELFF. The CDR3 DNA reads as TGTGCCAGCAGCTCCGGACAGAGCGGGGAGCTGTTTTTT.

Sample share makes this clone medium-sized. The chain links TRBV19 to TRBJ1-5; 8 bases match TRBD1. Trimming at V came to 6 bases and at J to 2 bases, leaving 15 bases not matched to a gene. The CDR3 has 18 residues. From germline, CDR1 is LNHDA and CDR2 SQIVND (reference sequence). As DNA, the CDR3 is TGTGCCAGTAGGGCGGGACAGGTTCCACTACCTGGCAATCAGCCCCAGCATTTT. Translated: CASRAGQVPLPGNQPQHF.

The chain employs TRBV5-1 and TRBJ2-7; 16 bases are a match to TRBD2. CDR1 is SGHRS, CDR2 YFSETQ, per germline. V lost 4 bases and J lost 2; bases outside the gene matches: 9. The CDR3 contains 18 residues. This CDR3 is CASSRTGTSGGGTYEQYF. The CDR3 DNA follows: TGCGCCAGCAGCCGAACCGGGACTAGCGGGGGGGGAACCTACGAGCAGTACTTC.

This clone was seen more than once but under ten times. The chain joins TRBV4-2 to TRBJ1-1; D gene uncertain. V lost 3 bases and J lost 6, with 17 bases in between. Germline V lookup: CDR1 LGHNA, CDR2 YNFKEQ. The CDR3 loop spans 15 amino acids. CDR3 in amino acids: CASSQGSSVRAEAFF. CDR3 nucleotide sequence: TGTGCCAGCAGCCAGGGCTCTTCGGTGCGAGCTGAAGCTTTCTTT.

The J gene is TRBJ2-7, the V gene TRBV5-1, with 9 bases aligning to TRBD1. The CDR3 sequence is 13 residues long. Losses at the gene ends were 6 bases for V and 3 bases for J; bases not matched to a gene: 4. CDR1 and CDR2 from the germline V gene are SGHRS and YFSETQ. CDR3 in DNA: TGCGCCAGCAAACAGGGGGCAATCTACGAGCAGTACTTC. Its protein product is CASKQGAIYEQYF.

This chain connects TRBV19 to TRBJ2-2; unclear D gene. Looked up from germline, CDR1 is LNHDA and CDR2 is SQIVND (reference sequence). CDR3 length: 17 residues. V shed 1 base and J shed 0 bases, with 12 bases lying between them. The CDR3 coding sequence is TGTGCCAGTAGTATAGGGAGACGGCAATCGAACACCGGGGAGCTGTTTTTT. This translates into CASSIGRRQSNTGELFF.